This record concerns one TCR beta chain sequence. What it binds is not known. The junction departs from germline at one end; a sequencing error may be responsible. The entry originates in a study of cytomegalovirus exposure and HLA in healthy donors. Study results and caveats: Cytomegalovirus-associated TCR beta chains were listed, numbering over 150. Analysis was carried out at a later point, and it linked a missense DCLRE1C variant to TCR beta V- and J-gene trimming.

The PCR had 60 Vbeta and 13 Jbeta primers. Some clones are missing from TCRdb's copy, which holds only in-frame ones; the method was immunoSEQ multiplex PCR. In the table there are roughly 120,000 clones, roughly 87% of which are singletons. The sequenced sample consisted of PBMCs. The clonotype originates from a young woman in good health and CMV-seronegative.

The CDR3 sequence is CASETQLSKNSQYF. The CDR3, as DNA: TGTGCCTCCGAAACGCAGCTGAGCAAAAACAGTCAGTACTTC. V gene TRBV6-1 combines with J gene TRBJ2-4; D is uncertain. The CDR3 is 14 residues long. CDR1 is MNHNS, CDR2 SASEGT, per germline.